The source of this T cell receptor (beta chain) is a study of shared clonotypes between healthy human individuals. General study results and limits: Generally, naive subsets (rather than memory subsets) showed larger estimated richness.

Turning to this clone: As yet, its antigen is unknown.

Germline assignment: CDR1 SEHNR and CDR2 FQNEAQ (reference sequence). The CDR3 spans 11 residues. V lost 11 bases, J lost 0 bases, and 6 bases lay in between. Sequencing was performed with immunoSEQ multiplex PCR; in TCRdb, only in-frame clones are kept and a portion is missing. The sample yields more than 1,200,000 clones, 98% seen once. Sequencing was done on a sample of naive CD4+ T cells sorted from blood. Subset of the sample: CD45RA+ positively selected. The sequence was obtained from a man aged 25-40 years in good health. The V gene is TRBV7-9, the J gene TRBJ2-3, with D hard to call. CDR3 loop: CAVTSTDTQYF. The CDR3 bases are TGTGCCGTCACTAGCACAGATACGCAGTATTTT.